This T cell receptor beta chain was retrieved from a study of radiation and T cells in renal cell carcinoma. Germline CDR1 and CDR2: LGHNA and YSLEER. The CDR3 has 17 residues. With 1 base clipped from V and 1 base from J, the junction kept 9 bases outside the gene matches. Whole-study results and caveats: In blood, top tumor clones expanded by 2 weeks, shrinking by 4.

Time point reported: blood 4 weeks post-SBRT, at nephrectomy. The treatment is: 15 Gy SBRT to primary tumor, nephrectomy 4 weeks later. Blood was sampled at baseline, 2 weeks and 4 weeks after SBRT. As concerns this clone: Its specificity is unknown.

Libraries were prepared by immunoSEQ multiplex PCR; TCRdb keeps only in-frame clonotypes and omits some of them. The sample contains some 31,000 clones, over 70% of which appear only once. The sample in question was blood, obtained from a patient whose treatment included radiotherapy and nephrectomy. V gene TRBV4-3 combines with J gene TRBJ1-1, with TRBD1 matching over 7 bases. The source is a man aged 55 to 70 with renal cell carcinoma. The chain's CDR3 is CASSQGPPRTGNTEAFF. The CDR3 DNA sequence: TGCGCCAGCAGCCAAGGTCCCCCGAGGACAGGGAACACTGAAGCTTTCTTT.